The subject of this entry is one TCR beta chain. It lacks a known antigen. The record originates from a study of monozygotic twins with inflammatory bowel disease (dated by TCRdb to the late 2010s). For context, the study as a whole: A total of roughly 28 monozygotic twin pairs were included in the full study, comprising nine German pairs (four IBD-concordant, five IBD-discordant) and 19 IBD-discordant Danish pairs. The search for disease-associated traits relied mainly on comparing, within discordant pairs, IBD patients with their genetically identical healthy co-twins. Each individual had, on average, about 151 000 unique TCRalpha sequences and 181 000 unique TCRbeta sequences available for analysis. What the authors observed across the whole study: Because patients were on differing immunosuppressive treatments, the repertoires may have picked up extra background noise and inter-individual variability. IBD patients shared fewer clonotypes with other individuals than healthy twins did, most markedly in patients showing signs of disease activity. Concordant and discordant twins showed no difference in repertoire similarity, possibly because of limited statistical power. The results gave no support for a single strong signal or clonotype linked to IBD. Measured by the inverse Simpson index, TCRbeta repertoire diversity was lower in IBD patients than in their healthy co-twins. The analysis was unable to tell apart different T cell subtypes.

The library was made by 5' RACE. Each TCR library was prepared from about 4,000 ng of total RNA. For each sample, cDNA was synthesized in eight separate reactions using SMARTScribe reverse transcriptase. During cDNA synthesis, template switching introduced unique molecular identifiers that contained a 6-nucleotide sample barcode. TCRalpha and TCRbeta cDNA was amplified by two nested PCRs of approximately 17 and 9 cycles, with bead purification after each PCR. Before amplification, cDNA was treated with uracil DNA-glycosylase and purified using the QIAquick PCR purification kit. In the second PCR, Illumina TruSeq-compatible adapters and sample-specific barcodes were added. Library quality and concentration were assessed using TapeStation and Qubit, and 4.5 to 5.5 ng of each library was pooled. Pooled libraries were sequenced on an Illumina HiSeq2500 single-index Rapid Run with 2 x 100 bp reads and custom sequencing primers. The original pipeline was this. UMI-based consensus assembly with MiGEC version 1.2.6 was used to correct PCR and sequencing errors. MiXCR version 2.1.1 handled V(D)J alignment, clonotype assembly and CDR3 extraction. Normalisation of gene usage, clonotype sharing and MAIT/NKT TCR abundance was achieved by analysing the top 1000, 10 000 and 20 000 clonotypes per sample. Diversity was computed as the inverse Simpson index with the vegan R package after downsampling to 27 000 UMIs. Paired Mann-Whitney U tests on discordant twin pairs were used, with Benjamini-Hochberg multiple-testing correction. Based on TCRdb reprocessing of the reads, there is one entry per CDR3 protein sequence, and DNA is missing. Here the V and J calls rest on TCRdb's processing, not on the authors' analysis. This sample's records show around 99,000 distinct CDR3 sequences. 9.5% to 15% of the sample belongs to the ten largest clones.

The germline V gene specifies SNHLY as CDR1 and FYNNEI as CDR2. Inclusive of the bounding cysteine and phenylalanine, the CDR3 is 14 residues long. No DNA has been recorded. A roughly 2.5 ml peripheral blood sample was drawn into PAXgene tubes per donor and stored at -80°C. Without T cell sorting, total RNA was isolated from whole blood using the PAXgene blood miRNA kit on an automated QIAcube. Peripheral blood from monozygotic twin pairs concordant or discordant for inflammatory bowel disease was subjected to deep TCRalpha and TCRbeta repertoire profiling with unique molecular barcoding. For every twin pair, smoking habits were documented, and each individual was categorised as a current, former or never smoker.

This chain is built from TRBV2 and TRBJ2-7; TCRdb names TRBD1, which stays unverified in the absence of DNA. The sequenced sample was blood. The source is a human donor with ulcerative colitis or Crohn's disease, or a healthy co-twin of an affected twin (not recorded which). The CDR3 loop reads CASTPEGHSYEQYF.